This T cell receptor (beta chain) was sequenced during a study of T cells in Graves' hyperthyroidism and ophthalmopathy. This clonotype appeared many times. Its antigen is unknown. Overall study findings and caveats: Blood held most thyroid clonotypes expanded above 0.001 frequency. Researchers report that a 13 V-J model separated ophthalmopathy from stable hyperthyroidism.

Graves' hyperthyroidism is called stable when ophthalmopathy does not progress within 18 months. The CDR3 loop spans 14 amino acids. V lost 4 bases, J lost 3 bases, and 12 bases lay in between. From germline, CDR1 is KGHDR and CDR2 SFDVKD. Amplification of TCR beta CDR3 regions was performed using RNA transcripts as template. During a first-round RT-PCR of the TCR CDR3, the HTBI primer set was used. TCRdb re-analysed the multiplex PCR reads in MiXCR, keeping a single row per CDR3 protein. The sample lists about 500,000 distinct CDR3 sequences, approximately 15% occurring once. The sequenced sample was blood. This clonotype was obtained from a woman aged 18-29 years with Graves' hyperthyroidism. The V gene is TRBV24-1, the J gene TRBJ2-7; D gene uncertain. CDR3: CATSDTQDGYEQYF. The CDR3 nucleotides are TGTGCCACCAGTGACACCCAGGACGGCTACGAGCAGTACTTC.